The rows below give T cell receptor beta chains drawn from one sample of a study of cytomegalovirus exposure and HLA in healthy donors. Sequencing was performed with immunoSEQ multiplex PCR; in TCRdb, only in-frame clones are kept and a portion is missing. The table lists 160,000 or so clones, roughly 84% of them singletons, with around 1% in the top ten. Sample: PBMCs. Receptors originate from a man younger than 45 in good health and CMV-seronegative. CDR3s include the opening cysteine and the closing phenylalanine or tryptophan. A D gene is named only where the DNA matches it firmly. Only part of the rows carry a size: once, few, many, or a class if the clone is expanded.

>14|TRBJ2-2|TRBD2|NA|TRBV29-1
TGCAGCGTTGGGAGCGGGACGAACACCGGGGAGCTGTTTTTT
CSVGSGTNTGELFF
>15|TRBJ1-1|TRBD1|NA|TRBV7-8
TGTGCCAGCAGCGGAACGACAGGGATGAACACTGAAGCTTTCTTT
CASSGTTGMNTEAFF
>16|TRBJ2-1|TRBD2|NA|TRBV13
TGTGCCAGCAGCTTAGCGGGAGGGCTCTCCTACAATGAGCAGTTCTTC
CASSLAGGLSYNEQFF
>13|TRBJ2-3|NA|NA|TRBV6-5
TGTGCCAGCAGTTATCGCGGGACAGATACGCAGTATTTT
CASSYRGTDTQYF
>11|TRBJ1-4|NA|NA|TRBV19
TGTGCCAGTAGAGTGGAGGAAAAACTGTTTTTT
CASRVEEKLFF
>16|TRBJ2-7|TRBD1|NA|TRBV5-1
TGCGCCAGCAGCTTGGCCAAAGGGACAGGGGACCACGAGCAGTACTTC
CASSLAKGTGDHEQYF
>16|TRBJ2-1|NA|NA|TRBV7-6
TGTGCCAGCAGCAAATCCCCGGGACTCGGAACCAATGAGCAGTTCTTC
CASSKSPGLGTNEQFF
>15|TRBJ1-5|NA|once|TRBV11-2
TGTGCCAGCAGCTTAGATATCGGGGGGCTACAGCCCCAGCATTTT
CASSLDIGGLQPQHF
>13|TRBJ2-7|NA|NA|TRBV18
TGTGCCAGCTCACCGGACAGCTCCTACGAGCAGTACTTC
CASSPDSSYEQYF
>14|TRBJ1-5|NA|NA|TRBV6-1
TGTGCCAGTCGACAGGTGGCATTCGGTCAGCCCCAGCATTTT
CASRQVAFGQPQHF
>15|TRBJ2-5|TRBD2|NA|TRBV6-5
TGTGCCAGCAGTAGGGGACTAGCGGGAAAAGAGACCCAGTACTTC
CASSRGLAGKETQYF
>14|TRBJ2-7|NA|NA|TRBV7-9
TGTGCCAGCAGCTTAGGAGGGCTTTCCTACGAGCAGTACTTC
CASSLGGLSYEQYF
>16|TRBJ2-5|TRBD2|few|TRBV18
TGTGCCAGCTCACCACCTCGGAGCGGGAGATCGGAGACCCAGTACTTC
CASSPPRSGRSETQYF
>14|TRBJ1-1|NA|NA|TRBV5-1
TGCGCCAGCAGCTTGAGGACAGTGAACACTGAAGCTTTCTTT
CASSLRTVNTEAFF
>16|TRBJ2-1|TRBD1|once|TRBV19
TGTGCCAGTAGTATTCGAGGCCAGGGGGCCGGACATGAGCAGTTCTTC
CASSIRGQGAGHEQFF
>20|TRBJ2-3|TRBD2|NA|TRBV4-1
TGCGCCAGCAGCCCCGGCAGGGGAGGCTTAGGACTAGCGGGGTCAGATACGCAGTATTTT
CASSPGRGGLGLAGSDTQYF